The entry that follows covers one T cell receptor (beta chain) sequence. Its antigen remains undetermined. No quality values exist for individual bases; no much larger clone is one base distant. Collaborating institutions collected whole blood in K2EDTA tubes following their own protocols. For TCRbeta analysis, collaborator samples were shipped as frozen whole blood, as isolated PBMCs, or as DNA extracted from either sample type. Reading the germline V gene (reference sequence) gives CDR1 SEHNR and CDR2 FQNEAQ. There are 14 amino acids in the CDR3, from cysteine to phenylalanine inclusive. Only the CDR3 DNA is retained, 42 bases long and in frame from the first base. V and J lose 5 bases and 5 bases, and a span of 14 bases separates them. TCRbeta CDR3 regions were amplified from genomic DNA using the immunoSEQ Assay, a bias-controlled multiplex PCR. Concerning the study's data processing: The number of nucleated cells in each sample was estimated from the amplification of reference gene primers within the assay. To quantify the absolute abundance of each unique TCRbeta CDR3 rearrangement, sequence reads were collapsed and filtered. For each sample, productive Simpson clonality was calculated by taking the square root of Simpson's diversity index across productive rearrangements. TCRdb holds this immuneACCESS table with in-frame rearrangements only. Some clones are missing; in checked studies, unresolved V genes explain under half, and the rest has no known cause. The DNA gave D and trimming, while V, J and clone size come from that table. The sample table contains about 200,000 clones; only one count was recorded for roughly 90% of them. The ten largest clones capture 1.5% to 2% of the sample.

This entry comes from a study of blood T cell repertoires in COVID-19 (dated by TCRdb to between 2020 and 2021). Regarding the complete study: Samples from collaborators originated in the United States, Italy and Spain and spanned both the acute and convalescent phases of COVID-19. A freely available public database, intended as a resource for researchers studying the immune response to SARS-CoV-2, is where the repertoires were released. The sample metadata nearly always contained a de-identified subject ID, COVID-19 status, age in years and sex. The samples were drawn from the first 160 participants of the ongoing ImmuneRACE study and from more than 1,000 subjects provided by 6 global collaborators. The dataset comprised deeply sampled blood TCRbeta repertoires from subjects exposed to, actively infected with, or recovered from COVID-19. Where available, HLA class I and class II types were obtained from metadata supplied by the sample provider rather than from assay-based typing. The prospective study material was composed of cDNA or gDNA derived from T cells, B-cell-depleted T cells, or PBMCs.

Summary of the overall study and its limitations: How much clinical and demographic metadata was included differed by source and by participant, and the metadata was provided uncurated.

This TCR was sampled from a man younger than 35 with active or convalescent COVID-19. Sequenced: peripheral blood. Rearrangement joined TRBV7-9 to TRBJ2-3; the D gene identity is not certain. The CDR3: CASSNDPPGDTQYF. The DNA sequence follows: TGTGCCAGCAGCAATGATCCCCCAGGAGATACGCAGTATTTT.